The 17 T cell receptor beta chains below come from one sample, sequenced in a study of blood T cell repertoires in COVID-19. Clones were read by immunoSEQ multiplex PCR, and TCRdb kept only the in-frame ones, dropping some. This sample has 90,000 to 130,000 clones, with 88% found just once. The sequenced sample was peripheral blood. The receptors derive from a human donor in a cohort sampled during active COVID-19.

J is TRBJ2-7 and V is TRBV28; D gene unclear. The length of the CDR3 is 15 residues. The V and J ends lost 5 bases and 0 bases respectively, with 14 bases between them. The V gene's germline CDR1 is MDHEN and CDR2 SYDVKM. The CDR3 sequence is CASSQATDNSYEQYF. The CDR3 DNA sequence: TGTGCCAGCAGTCAAGCGACGGATAACTCCTACGAGCAGTACTTC. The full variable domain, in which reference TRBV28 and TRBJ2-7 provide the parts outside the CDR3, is DVKVTQSSRYLVKRTGEKVFLECVQDMDHENMFWYRQDPGLGLRLIYFSYDVKMKEKGDIPEGYSVSREKKERFSLILESASTNQTSMYLCASSQATDNSYEQYFGPGTRLTVT.

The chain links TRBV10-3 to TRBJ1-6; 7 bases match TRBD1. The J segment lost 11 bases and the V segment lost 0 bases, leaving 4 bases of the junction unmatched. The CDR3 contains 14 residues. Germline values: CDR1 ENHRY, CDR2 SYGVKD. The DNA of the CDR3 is TGTGCCATCAGTGAGTCAGGGGGCAGGACACCCCTCCACTTT. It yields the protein CAISESGGRTPLHF.

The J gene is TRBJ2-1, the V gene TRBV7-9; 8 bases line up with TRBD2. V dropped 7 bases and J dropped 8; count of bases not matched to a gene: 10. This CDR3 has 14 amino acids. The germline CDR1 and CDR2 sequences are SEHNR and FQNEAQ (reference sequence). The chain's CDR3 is CASIWAGGTDEQFF. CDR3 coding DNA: TGTGCCAGCATTTGGGCGGGGGGTACGGATGAGCAGTTCTTC.

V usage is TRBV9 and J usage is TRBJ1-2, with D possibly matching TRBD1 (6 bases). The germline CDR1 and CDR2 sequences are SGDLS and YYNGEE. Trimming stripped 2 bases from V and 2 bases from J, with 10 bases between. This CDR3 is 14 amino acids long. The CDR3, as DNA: TGTGCCAGCAGCGTGGCAGGGGAAAACTATGGCTACACCTTC. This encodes CASSVAGENYGYTF. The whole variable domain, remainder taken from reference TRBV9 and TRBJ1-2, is DSGVTQTPKHLITATGQRVTLRCSPRSGDLSVYWYQQSLDQGLQFLIQYYNGEERAKGNILERFSAQQFPDLHSELNLSSLELGDSALYFCASSVAGENYGYTFGSGTRLTVV.

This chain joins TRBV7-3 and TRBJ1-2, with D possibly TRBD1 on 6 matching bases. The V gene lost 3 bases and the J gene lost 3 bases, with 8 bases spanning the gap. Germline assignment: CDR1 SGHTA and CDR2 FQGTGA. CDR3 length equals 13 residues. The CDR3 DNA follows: TGTGCCAGCAGCTTTGGACAGTACTATGGCTACACCTTC. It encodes CASSFGQYYGYTF.

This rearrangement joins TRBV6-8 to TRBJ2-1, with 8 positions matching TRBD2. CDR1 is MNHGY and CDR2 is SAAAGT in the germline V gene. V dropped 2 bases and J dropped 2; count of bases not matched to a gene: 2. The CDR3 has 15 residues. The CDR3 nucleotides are TGTGCCAGCAGTTACATAGCGGGGACCTACAATGAGCAGTTCTTC. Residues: CASSYIAGTYNEQFF.

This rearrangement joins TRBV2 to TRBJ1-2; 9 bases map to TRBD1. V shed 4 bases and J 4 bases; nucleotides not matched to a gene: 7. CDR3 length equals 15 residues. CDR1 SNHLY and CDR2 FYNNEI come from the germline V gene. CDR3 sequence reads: CASSGDRVSFYGYTF. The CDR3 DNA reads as TGTGCCAGCAGTGGGGACAGGGTATCCTTCTATGGCTACACCTTC.

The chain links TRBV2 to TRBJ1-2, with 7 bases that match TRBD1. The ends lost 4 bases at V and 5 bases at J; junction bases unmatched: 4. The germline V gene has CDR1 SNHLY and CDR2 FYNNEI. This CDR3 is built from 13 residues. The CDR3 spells CASSGGTAYGYTF. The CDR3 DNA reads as TGTGCCAGCAGTGGCGGGACAGCTTATGGCTACACCTTC. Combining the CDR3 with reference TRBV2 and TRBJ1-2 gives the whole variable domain EPEVTQTPSHQVTQMGQEVILRCVPISNHLYFYWYRQILGQKVEFLVSFYNNEISEKSEIFDDQFSVERPDGSNFTLKIRSTKLEDSAMYFCASSGGTAYGYTFGSGTRLTVV.

CDR3 in amino acids: CAISPGTAHHADEQYF. The CDR3 DNA follows: TGTGCCATCAGCCCCGGGACAGCTCACCATGCCGACGAGCAGTACTTC. The chain has TRBV10-3 and TRBJ2-7; 7 bases align to TRBD1. V shed 6 bases, J shed 5 bases, and the junction held 16 bases outside the gene matches. Germline-derived CDR1 and CDR2 are ENHRY and SYGVKD. The CDR3 loop spans 16 amino acids.

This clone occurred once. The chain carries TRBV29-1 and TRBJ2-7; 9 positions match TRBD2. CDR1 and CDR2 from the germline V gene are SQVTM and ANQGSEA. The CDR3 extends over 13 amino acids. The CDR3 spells CSAGLAGTYEQYF. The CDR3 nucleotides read TGCAGTGCAGGGCTAGCGGGGACCTACGAGCAGTACTTC.

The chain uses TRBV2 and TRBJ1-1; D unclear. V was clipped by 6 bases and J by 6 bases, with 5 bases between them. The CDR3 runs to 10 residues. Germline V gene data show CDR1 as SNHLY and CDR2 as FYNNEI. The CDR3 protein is CASRGAEAFF. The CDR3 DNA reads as TGTGCCAGCAGGGGCGCTGAAGCTTTCTTT.

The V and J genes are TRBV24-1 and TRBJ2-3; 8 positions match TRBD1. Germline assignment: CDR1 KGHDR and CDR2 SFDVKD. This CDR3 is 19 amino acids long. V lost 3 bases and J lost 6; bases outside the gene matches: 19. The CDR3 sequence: CATSDPTGTGKGIGDTQYF. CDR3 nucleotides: TGTGCCACCAGTGATCCAACCGGGACAGGAAAAGGCATTGGGGATACGCAGTATTTT.

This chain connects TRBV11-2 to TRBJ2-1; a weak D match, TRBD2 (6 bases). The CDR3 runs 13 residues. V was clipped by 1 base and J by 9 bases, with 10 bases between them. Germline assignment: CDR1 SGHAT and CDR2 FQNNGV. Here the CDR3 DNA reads TGTGCCAGCAGCTTAGGAGCGGGCGGTGAGCAGTTCTTC. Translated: CASSLGAGGEQFF.

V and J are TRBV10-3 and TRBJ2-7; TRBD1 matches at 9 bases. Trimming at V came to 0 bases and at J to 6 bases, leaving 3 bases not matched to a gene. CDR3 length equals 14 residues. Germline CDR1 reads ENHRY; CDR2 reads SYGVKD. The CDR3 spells CAISESGTGSEQYF. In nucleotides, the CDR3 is TGTGCCATCAGTGAGTCCGGGACAGGGTCCGAGCAGTACTTC.

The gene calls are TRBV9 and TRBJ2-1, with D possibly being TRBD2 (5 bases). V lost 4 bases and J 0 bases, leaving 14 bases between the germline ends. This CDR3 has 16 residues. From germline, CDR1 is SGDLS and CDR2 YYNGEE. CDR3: CASSQDLAYSYNEQFF. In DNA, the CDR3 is TGTGCCAGCAGCCAAGACCTAGCCTACTCCTACAATGAGCAGTTCTTC.

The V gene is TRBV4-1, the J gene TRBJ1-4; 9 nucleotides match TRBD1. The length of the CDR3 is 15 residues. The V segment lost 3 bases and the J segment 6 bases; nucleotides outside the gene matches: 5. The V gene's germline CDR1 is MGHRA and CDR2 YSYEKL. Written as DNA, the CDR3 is TGCGCCAGCAGCCAGGGGGACAGGGAGGATGAAAAACTGTTTTTT. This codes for CASSQGDREDEKLFF.

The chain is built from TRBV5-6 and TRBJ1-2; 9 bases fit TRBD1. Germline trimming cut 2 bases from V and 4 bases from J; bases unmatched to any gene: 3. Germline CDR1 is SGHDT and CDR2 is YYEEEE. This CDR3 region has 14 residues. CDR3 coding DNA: TGTGCCAGCAGCTTAGGACAGGGGATCTATGGCTACACCTTC. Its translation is CASSLGQGIYGYTF.